The sequence of this T cell receptor (beta chain) was determined in a study of technical replicates of blood from several donors. Assay used: immunoSEQ multiplex PCR; TCRdb lists only in-frame clones, some missing. The sample includes around 70,000 clones, roughly 96% of them seen just once. Germline loops: CDR1 MNHEY, CDR2 SMNVEV (reference sequence). The junction had 7 bases not matched to a gene; V was cut back by 8 bases and J by 2 bases. CDR3 size: 14 residues. The sequencing input was T cells isolated from PBMCs. This sequence originates from a human donor in good health. The chain combines TRBV27 with TRBJ1-2; TRBD1 aligns across 8 bases. The CDR3 here is CASYPGQGNYGYTF. The CDR3 region has the DNA TGTGCCAGCTACCCCGGACAGGGAAACTATGGCTACACCTTC.